This is a list of T cell receptor beta chains from one sample in a study of blood T cell repertoires in COVID-19. Generated by immunoSEQ multiplex PCR, the TCRdb table keeps only in-frame clones and is missing some. The sample has about 26,000 clones, almost 90% seen once; the top ten hold about 7.4%. The specimen was peripheral blood. The origin of the receptors is a human donor in a cohort sampled during active COVID-19. Each CDR3 is given with its conserved first and last residue. D genes are given only for firm matches. Clone size is given for some rows only: seen once, a few or many times, or a class if the clone is expanded.

abundance: .; v_gene: TRBV5-1; d_gene: .; len: 14; j_gene: TRBJ2-7; CDR3nt: TGCGCCAGCAGCGTGGGCCCTATGGAGTACGAGCAGTACTTC; CDR3aa: CASSVGPMEYEQYF
abundance: once; v_gene: TRBV7-2; d_gene: TRBD1; len: 15; j_gene: TRBJ1-2; CDR3nt: TGTGCCAGCAGCACGACCGGGACAGCTAACTATGGCTACACCTTC; CDR3aa: CASSTTGTANYGYTF
abundance: .; v_gene: TRBV3-1/TRBV3-2; d_gene: TRBD2; len: 15; j_gene: TRBJ2-7; CDR3nt: TGTGCCAGCAGCTCGCAGGGGACTAGTGTCTACGAGCAGTACTTC; CDR3aa: CASSSQGTSVYEQYF
abundance: .; v_gene: TRBV7-9; d_gene: TRBD2; len: 18; j_gene: TRBJ2-7; CDR3nt: TGTGCCAGCACCATTTTCCCCCCCATAGCGGGAGGATCCTACGAGCAGTACTTC; CDR3aa: CASTIFPPIAGGSYEQYF
abundance: .; v_gene: TRBV4-1; d_gene: .; len: 13; j_gene: TRBJ2-7; CDR3nt: TGCGCCAGCAGCCAAGCAGGCACCTACGAGCAGTACTTC; CDR3aa: CASSQAGTYEQYF
abundance: once; v_gene: TRBV5-1; d_gene: .; len: 14; j_gene: TRBJ2-1; CDR3nt: TGCGCCAGCAGCTTTAGCGGCTCCTACAATGAGCAGTTCTTC; CDR3aa: CASSFSGSYNEQFF
abundance: .; v_gene: TRBV24-1; d_gene: TRBD1; len: 14; j_gene: TRBJ2-7; CDR3nt: TGTGCCACCAGTGAGCTACAGGGGGTTAACGAGCAGTACTTC; CDR3aa: CATSELQGVNEQYF
abundance: .; v_gene: TRBV2; d_gene: TRBD1; len: 15; j_gene: TRBJ1-5; CDR3nt: TGTGCCAGCACGAAGTTACAGGGGGGCAATCAGCCCCAGCATTTT; CDR3aa: CASTKLQGGNQPQHF
abundance: .; v_gene: TRBV7-6; d_gene: .; len: 16; j_gene: TRBJ2-3; CDR3nt: TGTGCCAGCAGCCCCCTTGGGGCAGGGGGCACAGATACGCAGTATTTT; CDR3aa: CASSPLGAGGTDTQYF
abundance: .; v_gene: TRBV6-6; d_gene: TRBD2; len: 15; j_gene: TRBJ2-3; CDR3nt: TGTGCCAGCATCCCCCTTGGGAGGGCCACAGATACGCAGTATTTT; CDR3aa: CASIPLGRATDTQYF
abundance: .; v_gene: TRBV19; d_gene: TRBD2; len: 16; j_gene: TRBJ2-1; CDR3nt: TGTGCCAGTAGGACTAGCGGGAGGTCCCTTGTCAATGAGCAGTTCTTC; CDR3aa: CASRTSGRSLVNEQFF
abundance: .; v_gene: TRBV14; d_gene: TRBD2; len: 16; j_gene: TRBJ2-1; CDR3nt: TGTGCCAGCAGCCTCCATAGCGGGAGCGTTGATTATGAGCAGTTCTTC; CDR3aa: CASSLHSGSVDYEQFF
abundance: .; v_gene: TRBV12-5; d_gene: .; len: 13; j_gene: TRBJ2-1; CDR3nt: TGTGCTAGTGGTTTGGATAAGAGGGGGGAGCAGTTCTTC; CDR3aa: CASGLDKRGEQFF
abundance: .; v_gene: TRBV4-1; d_gene: .; len: 14; j_gene: TRBJ2-7; CDR3nt: TGCGCCAGCAGCCAAGCGACGGGATCCTACGAGCAGTACTTC; CDR3aa: CASSQATGSYEQYF
abundance: .; v_gene: TRBV15; d_gene: .; len: 13; j_gene: TRBJ2-3; CDR3nt: TGTGCCACCAGCATCCGGGGGACCCGGGGGCAGTATTTT; CDR3aa: CATSIRGTRGQYF
abundance: .; v_gene: TRBV12-3/TRBV12-4; d_gene: .; len: 11; j_gene: TRBJ1-1; CDR3nt: TGTGCCAGCAGTTCAAGGGGAGAAGCTTTCTTT; CDR3aa: CASSSRGEAFF
abundance: few; v_gene: TRBV19; d_gene: TRBD1; len: 16; j_gene: TRBJ1-3; CDR3nt: TGTGCCAGTAGTATCCTCCGGGACAGCAAGGGAAACACCATATATTTT; CDR3aa: CASSILRDSKGNTIYF
abundance: .; v_gene: TRBV14; d_gene: .; len: 12; j_gene: TRBJ1-2; CDR3nt: TGTGCCAGCAGCCTCACTAACTATGGCTACACCTTC; CDR3aa: CASSLTNYGYTF
abundance: .; v_gene: TRBV18; d_gene: TRBD2; len: 13; j_gene: TRBJ2-4; CDR3nt: TGTGCCAGCTCACTTAGCGGGGGGGGACTTCAGTACTTC; CDR3aa: CASSLSGGGLQYF
abundance: .; v_gene: TRBV10-3; d_gene: .; len: 13; j_gene: TRBJ2-7; CDR3nt: TGTGCCATCAGTGTAAACAGGGACTACGAGCAGTACTTC; CDR3aa: CAISVNRDYEQYF
abundance: .; v_gene: TRBV19; d_gene: TRBD1; len: 13; j_gene: TRBJ1-5; CDR3nt: TGTGCCAGTAGTGCGACAGGGAATCAGCCCCAGCATTTT; CDR3aa: CASSATGNQPQHF
abundance: .; v_gene: TRBV9; d_gene: .; len: 14; j_gene: TRBJ2-1; CDR3nt: TGTGCCAGCAGCGTAGAGCTCGTTCGGGGTGAGCAGTTCTTC; CDR3aa: CASSVELVRGEQFF
abundance: .; v_gene: TRBV7-8; d_gene: .; len: 15; j_gene: TRBJ1-1; CDR3nt: TGTGCCAGCAGAACTACGACAGTCGGTTACACTGAAGCTTTCTTT; CDR3aa: CASRTTTVGYTEAFF
abundance: .; v_gene: TRBV28; d_gene: TRBD1; len: 16; j_gene: TRBJ1-5; CDR3nt: TGTGCCAGCAGTCAAATGGGCGGACAGGGGCCTCAGCCCCAGCATTTT; CDR3aa: CASSQMGGQGPQPQHF
abundance: .; v_gene: TRBV5-8; d_gene: TRBD1; len: 18; j_gene: TRBJ1-5; CDR3nt: TGTGCCAGCAGCTTTCGGACACAGGGGGTCGGTAGCAATCAGCCCCAGCATTTT; CDR3aa: CASSFRTQGVGSNQPQHF
abundance: few; v_gene: TRBV11-1; d_gene: TRBD2; len: 14; j_gene: TRBJ2-3; CDR3nt: TGTGCCAGCAGCTTAGCGAATAGCGGGGGTACCGTGTATTTT; CDR3aa: CASSLANSGGTVYF
abundance: .; v_gene: TRBV13; d_gene: .; len: 14; j_gene: TRBJ2-4; CDR3nt: TGTGCCAGCAGCTTAAGGAGGCTTAAAAACATTCAGTACTTC; CDR3aa: CASSLRRLKNIQYF
abundance: few; v_gene: TRBV7-9; d_gene: TRBD1; len: 15; j_gene: TRBJ1-6; CDR3nt: TGTGCCAGCAGCCCGGGGACAGGACGAAATTCACCCCTCCACTTT; CDR3aa: CASSPGTGRNSPLHF
abundance: .; v_gene: TRBV6-5; d_gene: TRBD2; len: 12; j_gene: TRBJ2-7; CDR3nt: TGTGCCAGCGGGGAGGGTGGGTACGAGCAGTACTTC; CDR3aa: CASGEGGYEQYF
abundance: .; v_gene: TRBV7-9; d_gene: .; len: 16; j_gene: TRBJ2-2; CDR3nt: TGTGCCAGCAGCTTAATCTGGGGCGCGAACACCGGGGAGCTGTTTTTT; CDR3aa: CASSLIWGANTGELFF
abundance: .; v_gene: TRBV14; d_gene: TRBD2; len: 21; j_gene: TRBJ2-1; CDR3nt: TGTGCCAGCAGCCAAGACGGGAGGACTAGCGGGGGATTAAGCTCCTACAATGAGCAGTTCTTC; CDR3aa: CASSQDGRTSGGLSSYNEQFF
abundance: .; v_gene: TRBV24-1; d_gene: TRBD2; len: 16; j_gene: TRBJ2-1; CDR3nt: TGTGCCACCAGTGATTTGCCCGGGACTAGCTACAATGAGCAGTTCTTC; CDR3aa: CATSDLPGTSYNEQFF
abundance: .; v_gene: TRBV10-3; d_gene: .; len: 14; j_gene: TRBJ2-1; CDR3nt: TGTGCCATCAAGGGGGGGCCGGCCTACAATGAGCAGTTCTTC; CDR3aa: CAIKGGPAYNEQFF
abundance: .; v_gene: TRBV5-4; d_gene: .; len: 12; j_gene: TRBJ2-7; CDR3nt: TGTGCCAGCAGCCAGACAGGACACGAGCAGTACTTC; CDR3aa: CASSQTGHEQYF
abundance: .; v_gene: TRBV2; d_gene: .; len: 12; j_gene: TRBJ2-7; CDR3nt: TGTGCCAGCAGGGAGGGGCGCCACGAGCAGTACTTC; CDR3aa: CASREGRHEQYF
abundance: .; v_gene: TRBV6-5; d_gene: TRBD2; len: 12; j_gene: TRBJ2-7; CDR3nt: TGTGCCACTCTAGCGGAAAGATACGAGCAGTACTTC; CDR3aa: CATLAERYEQYF
abundance: .; v_gene: TRBV7-2; d_gene: .; len: 16; j_gene: TRBJ1-4; CDR3nt: TGTGCCAGCAGGCGTCAGGGGCTGGCAACTAATGAAAAACTGTTTTTT; CDR3aa: CASRRQGLATNEKLFF
abundance: .; v_gene: TRBV2; d_gene: .; len: 14; j_gene: TRBJ1-5; CDR3nt: TGTGCCAGCAGTGAAAACGGGGAGGGGCAGCCCCAGCATTTT; CDR3aa: CASSENGEGQPQHF
abundance: .; v_gene: TRBV7-2; d_gene: .; len: 14; j_gene: TRBJ2-7; CDR3nt: TGTGCCAGCAGCGCTAGGGATTTTGCGGGAGAGCAGTACTTC; CDR3aa: CASSARDFAGEQYF
abundance: .; v_gene: TRBV15; d_gene: TRBD1; len: 15; j_gene: TRBJ1-4; CDR3nt: TGTGCCACCAGCTTTCCGGGACAGGGAAATGAAAAACTGTTTTTT; CDR3aa: CATSFPGQGNEKLFF
abundance: .; v_gene: TRBV4-1; d_gene: TRBD1; len: 15; j_gene: TRBJ2-1; CDR3nt: TGCGCCAGCAGCCCCCGGACAGGGGTGGATTCGGAGCAGTTCTTC; CDR3aa: CASSPRTGVDSEQFF
abundance: .; v_gene: TRBV28; d_gene: .; len: 14; j_gene: TRBJ1-5; CDR3nt: TGTGCCAGCAGTTTGATACAGGACGATCAGCCCCAGCATTTT; CDR3aa: CASSLIQDDQPQHF
abundance: .; v_gene: TRBV5-1; d_gene: .; len: 14; j_gene: TRBJ1-2; CDR3nt: TGCGCCAGCAGCCCCAGGGCCCCCGAGAATGGCTACACCTTC; CDR3aa: CASSPRAPENGYTF
abundance: .; v_gene: TRBV5-4; d_gene: TRBD1; len: 13; j_gene: TRBJ2-7; CDR3nt: TGTGCCAGCAGCCGGGACAGTCTATCCGAGCAGTACTTC; CDR3aa: CASSRDSLSEQYF
abundance: .; v_gene: TRBV7-9; d_gene: .; len: 12; j_gene: TRBJ2-1; CDR3nt: TGTGCCGCAGCCCAGGTGGGCAATGAGCAGTTCTTC; CDR3aa: CAAAQVGNEQFF
abundance: .; v_gene: TRBV6-4; d_gene: TRBD1; len: 13; j_gene: TRBJ2-1; CDR3nt: TGTGCCAGCAGTGAGGACAGGGAAAATGAGCAGTTCTTC; CDR3aa: CASSEDRENEQFF
abundance: .; v_gene: TRBV14; d_gene: TRBD1; len: 15; j_gene: TRBJ2-7; CDR3nt: TGTGCCAGCAGCCTGGACAGGGGGCGGAACTACGAGCAGTACTTC; CDR3aa: CASSLDRGRNYEQYF
abundance: .; v_gene: TRBV19; d_gene: .; len: 12; j_gene: TRBJ2-1; CDR3nt: TGTGCCAGTAGGTATCGAGGAAACGAGCAGTTCTTC; CDR3aa: CASRYRGNEQFF
abundance: .; v_gene: TRBV5-1; d_gene: TRBD2; len: 15; j_gene: TRBJ2-1; CDR3nt: TGCGCCAGCAGCGTAGCCGGGACTAGGCCCAATGAGCAGTTCTTC; CDR3aa: CASSVAGTRPNEQFF
abundance: .; v_gene: TRBV13; d_gene: .; len: 15; j_gene: TRBJ1-1; CDR3nt: TGTGCCAGCAGCATCCCGACCAGGGGGAACACTGAAGCTTTCTTT; CDR3aa: CASSIPTRGNTEAFF
abundance: .; v_gene: TRBV21-1; d_gene: .; len: 15; j_gene: TRBJ1-2; CDR3nt: TGTGCCAGCAGCAAAGTTCGGACAAGGAAGGGCGGCTACACCTTC; CDR3aa: CASSKVRTRKGGYTF
abundance: once; v_gene: TRBV12-3/TRBV12-4; d_gene: TRBD1; len: 13; j_gene: TRBJ1-4; CDR3nt: TGTGCCAGCAGTGGACAGGGAAGTGAAAAACTGTTTTTT; CDR3aa: CASSGQGSEKLFF
abundance: .; v_gene: TRBV10-1; d_gene: TRBD2; len: 15; j_gene: TRBJ2-1; CDR3nt: TGCGCCAGCAGTGAGGGTCTAGCGGGAGGGTATGAGCAGTTCTTC; CDR3aa: CASSEGLAGGYEQFF
abundance: .; v_gene: TRBV5-4; d_gene: TRBD2; len: 15; j_gene: TRBJ2-3; CDR3nt: TGTGCCAGCAGCGGCAGCGGGGGGGTGCTAGATACGCAGTATTTT; CDR3aa: CASSGSGGVLDTQYF